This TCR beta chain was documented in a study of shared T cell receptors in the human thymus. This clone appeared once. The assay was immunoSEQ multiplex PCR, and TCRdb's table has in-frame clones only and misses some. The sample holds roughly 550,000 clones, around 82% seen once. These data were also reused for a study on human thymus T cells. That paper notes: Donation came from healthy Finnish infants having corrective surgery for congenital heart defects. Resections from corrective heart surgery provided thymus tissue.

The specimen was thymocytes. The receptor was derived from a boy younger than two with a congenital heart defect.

CDR3 coding DNA: TGTGCCAGCAGTTTAAAGACTAGAAGGGGCCTATACAATGAGCAGTTCTTC. Protein: CASSLKTRRGLYNEQFF. The V gene is TRBV28, the J gene TRBJ2-1; perhaps TRBD2 as D (6 bases). This CDR3 region has 17 residues. CDR1 is MDHEN, CDR2 SYDVKM, per germline. Trimming stripped 2 bases from V and 4 bases from J, with 18 bases between.